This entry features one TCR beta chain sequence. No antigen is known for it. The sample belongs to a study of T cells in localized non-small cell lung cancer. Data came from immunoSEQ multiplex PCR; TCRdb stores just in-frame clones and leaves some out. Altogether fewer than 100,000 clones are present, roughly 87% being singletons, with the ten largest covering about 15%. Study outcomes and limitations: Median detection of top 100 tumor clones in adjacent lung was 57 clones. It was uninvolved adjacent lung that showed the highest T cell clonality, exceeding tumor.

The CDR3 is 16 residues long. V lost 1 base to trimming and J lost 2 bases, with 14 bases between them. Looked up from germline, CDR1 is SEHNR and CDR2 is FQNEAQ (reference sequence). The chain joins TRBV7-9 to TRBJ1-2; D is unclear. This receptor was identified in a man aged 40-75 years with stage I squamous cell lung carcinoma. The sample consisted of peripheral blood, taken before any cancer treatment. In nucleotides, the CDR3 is TGTGCCAGCAGCTTAGGGGGTGTGCGGGGAAACTATGGCTACACCTTC. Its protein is CASSLGGVRGNYGYTF.